The rows below give T cell receptor beta chains drawn from one sample of a study of PD-1 blockade in mismatch repair-deficient tumors. Generated by immunoSEQ multiplex PCR, the TCRdb table keeps only in-frame clones and is missing some. The repertoire holds some 85,000 clones, with 65% to 85% as singletons. Here the sequenced sample was peripheral blood, taken 44 weeks after starting pembrolizumab. Every receptor here comes from an adult with mismatch repair-deficient cancer. Both conserved end residues are trimmed from each CDR3.

j_call v_call cdr3_aa
TRBJ1-1 TRBV27 ASHGGVSQAF
TRBJ1-5 TRBV19 ASSIPIDLSGREPQH
TRBJ2-1 TRBV9 ASSGDRGRNEQF
TRBJ2-7 TRBV7-9 ASSLAEAGGLNEQY
TRBJ2-3 TRBV5-1 ASSSYYPDTQY
TRBJ2-2 TRBV6-5 ASSLREPTGELF
TRBJ2-1 TRBV11-3 ASSLEGLAGDEQF
TRBJ1-1 TRBV5-1 ASSPGTGDTEAF
TRBJ1-1 TRBV11-2 ASSEGAQFAEAF
TRBJ1-1 TRBV29-1 SVQLGQGYSLGAF
TRBJ2-1 TRBV21-1 ASTSNYNEQF
TRBJ2-5 TRBV9 ASSVRQGSETQY
TRBJ2-5 TRBV6-1 ASSEPTRETQY
TRBJ1-3 TRBV7-9 ASSLDRNTIY
TRBJ2-5 TRBV7-2 ASAVRAGPQETQY
TRBJ1-4 TRBV6-1 ASSEGKLF
TRBJ2-3 TRBV19 ASSSRGLLILTQY
TRBJ2-3 TRBV5-6 ASSSSSGTQY
TRBJ1-2 TRBV11-2 ASSLDRSTYGYT
TRBJ2-1 TRBV6-1 ASNTGTSFNEQF
TRBJ2-1 TRBV9 ASSATGARMNEQF
TRBJ1-2 TRBV28 ASSFMDRDDYGYT
TRBJ2-1 TRBV7-9 ASSASGSGSWNEQF
TRBJ2-7 TRBV7-9 ASRTSRNEQY
TRBJ2-2 TRBV11-3 ASRFETNTGELF
TRBJ2-6 TRBV7-3 ASSFRPTSGANVLT
TRBJ2-1 TRBV2 ASSERQDGGQF
TRBJ1-2 TRBV5-8 ASSLGQGQGYGYT
TRBJ2-7 TRBV27 ASSLGVERVDYEQY
TRBJ1-1 TRBV5-1 ASSLAGSRVMNTEAF